Listed here are 21 T cell receptor beta chains from one sample, sequenced in a study of cytomegalovirus exposure and HLA in healthy donors. PCR used 60 Vbeta primers and 13 Jbeta primers. Generated by immunoSEQ multiplex PCR, the TCRdb table keeps only in-frame clones and is missing some. In the table there are roughly 100,000 clones, 65% to 80% of which are singletons. Source material: PBMCs. The receptors stem from a woman aged 18-30 years in good health and CMV-seropositive.

The chain couples TRBV7-2 to TRBJ2-7; TRBD2 aligns across 8 bases. The CDR3 is 13 amino acids. The ends lost 2 bases at V and 12 bases at J; junction bases unmatched: 9. The germline V gene has CDR1 SGHTA and CDR2 FQGNSA. This chain's CDR3 is CASSLRSGEYLYF. The CDR3 DNA follows: TGTGCCAGCAGCTTACGTAGCGGGGAATATCTGTACTTC. The full variable domain, its missing parts supplied by reference TRBV7-2 and TRBJ2-7, is GAGVSQSPSNKVTEKGKDVELRCDPISGHTALYWYRQSLGQGLEFLIYFQGNSAPDKSGLPSDRFSAERTGGSVSTLTIQRTQQEDSAVYLCASSLRSGEYLYFGPGTRLTVT.

A few counts support this clone. The J gene is TRBJ1-5, the V gene TRBV13; D is ambiguous. Germline CDR1 reads PRHDT; CDR2 reads FYEKMQ (reference sequence). V was shortened by 3 bases and J by 5 bases, with 14 bases between the two germline ends. The CDR3 is made up of 15 amino acids. CDR3 loop: CASSLWAASDQPQHF. CDR3 bases: TGTGCCAGCAGCTTGTGGGCAGCTTCCGATCAGCCCCAGCATTTT.

J is TRBJ1-4 and V is TRBV28; a possible D gene is TRBD1 (6 bases). This CDR3 spans 15 amino acids. Germline V CDR1 and CDR2: MDHEN, SYDVKM. Deletions cut 6 bases from V and 4 bases from J, with 15 bases between. The CDR3 is CASRARDIGNEKLFF. The DNA of the CDR3 is TGTGCCAGCAGGGCCCGGGACATAGGTAATGAAAAACTGTTTTTT.

The rearrangement uses TRBV5-6 and TRBJ1-2; TRBD1 matches at 9 bases. Germline V CDR1 and CDR2: SGHDT, YYEEEE. V was pared by 1 base and J by 7 bases, with 5 bases of the junction left unmatched. The CDR3 has 14 residues. CDR3 protein: CASSLTGGMIGYTF. CDR3 nucleotides: TGTGCCAGCAGCTTGACAGGGGGCATGATTGGCTACACCTTC.

This clone has only a few counts. The rearrangement joins TRBV28 to TRBJ2-1; weak D call: TRBD1 (7 bases). V was clipped by 5 bases and J by 1 base, with 12 bases between them. The germline V gene encodes CDR1 MDHEN and CDR2 SYDVKM. The CDR3 runs 15 residues. The CDR3 nucleotides are TGTGCCAGCAGTAGGCAGGGGGGATCCTACAATGAGCAGTTCTTC. Translation gives CASSRQGGSYNEQFF.

This clone has a single count. The V and J genes are TRBV27 and TRBJ2-5; maybe TRBD2 (6 bases). The V end was cut by 8 bases, the J end by 1 base, with 17 bases between. The CDR3 totals 15 residues. The V gene's germline CDR1 is MNHEY and CDR2 SMNVEV (reference sequence). The CDR3 is CASWRRGGPQETQYF. The CDR3 nucleotides are TGTGCCAGCTGGCGTAGGGGAGGCCCCCAAGAGACCCAGTACTTC.

This clone was observed a handful of times. CDR3 in DNA: TGTGCCAGCAGCCTACTCCGGCCGGCGGGGGAACGCACAGATACGCAGTATTTT. Its protein product is CASSLLRPAGERTDTQYF. The chain links TRBV7-9 to TRBJ2-3; TRBD2 matches 7 bases. The trim removed 5 bases at V and 1 base at J, leaving 15 bases unmatched. The CDR3 sequence is 18 residues long. Germline CDR1 reads SEHNR; CDR2 reads FQNEAQ (reference sequence).

As to this clone: The conserved closing phenylalanine or tryptophan is absent in this CDR3, likely reflecting a read error. Because the CDR3's place on the DNA is in doubt, the DNA is left out and the CDR3 is given as listed by TCRdb. The rearrangement joins TRBV19 to TRBJ1-4; the DNA was not compared with TRBD1, the D call given in the table. The CDR3 spans 9 residues, counting both ends. CDR1 is LNHDA and CDR2 is SQIVND in the germline V gene (reference sequence). CDR3 in amino acids: CATQARGTV.

The V and J genes are TRBV2 and TRBJ2-5, with a tentative D call TRBD1 (5 bases). This CDR3 comprises 14 residues. Germline V gene sequence: CDR1 SNHLY, CDR2 FYNNEI. Trimming left V 6 bases short and J 2 bases short, with 13 bases between. The CDR3 loop is CASRRLGQQETQYF. In DNA form, the CDR3 reads TGTGCCAGCAGGAGGTTGGGGCAACAAGAGACCCAGTACTTC.

This clone was seen more than once but under ten times. The chain carries TRBV6-5 and TRBJ1-4, with TRBD1 identical over 8 bases. This CDR3 has 15 amino acids. Germline CDR1 is MNHEY and CDR2 is SVGAGI. The junction had 11 bases not matched to a gene; V was cut back by 6 bases and J by 8 bases. CDR3 in DNA: TGTGCCAGCAGGGGAAGGACAGGGTTTTTAGAAAAACTGTTTTTT. It translates to CASRGRTGFLEKLFF.

V usage is TRBV29-1 and J usage is TRBJ2-5; D possibly corresponds to TRBD2 (7 bases). The CDR3 has 13 amino acids. Germline V lookup: CDR1 SQVTM, CDR2 ANQGSEA. V was pared by 8 bases and J by 1 base, with 14 bases between. For the CDR3, the DNA is TGCAGCATGGGAGGGGGGGCCCAAGAGACCCAGTACTTC. This sequence encodes CSMGGGAQETQYF.

The chain joins TRBV30 to TRBJ1-2; TRBD1 might be the D (5 bases). V was pared by 4 bases and J by 5 bases, with 17 bases between. Germline CDR1 reads GTSNPN; CDR2 reads SVGIG (reference sequence). This CDR3 is built from 14 residues. The CDR3 DNA is TGTGCCTGGACGGGACTGAACACGTGGTATGGCTACACCTTC. This encodes CAWTGLNTWYGYTF.

Remarks on this clone: This same CDR3 is encoded by further DNA sequences in the sample. The chain is built from TRBV5-5 and TRBJ1-5; D is uncertain. The CDR3 is made up of 15 amino acids. Germline CDR1 SGHKS, CDR2 YYEKEE (reference sequence). V was pared by 1 base and J by 1 base, with 9 bases between. In nucleotides, the CDR3 is TGTGCCAGCAGCTTGAGAGGGAGCAGCAATCAGCCCCAGCATTTT. Translation: CASSLRGSSNQPQHF.

This clone came up a few times. The chain links TRBV4-1 to TRBJ2-7; 9 bases fit TRBD1. The V gene end was trimmed by 3 bases and the J gene end by 3 bases; junction bases not matched to a gene: 3. The CDR3 loop spans 14 amino acids. Per germline, CDR1 MGHRA and CDR2 YSYEKL. This CDR3 reads CASSHPGQGYEQYF. In nucleotides, the CDR3 is TGCGCCAGCAGCCATCCGGGACAGGGCTACGAGCAGTACTTC.

This clone appeared a few times. This chain uses TRBV1 with TRBJ1-5. TRBV1 is termed a pseudogene. The length of the CDR3 is 12 residues. For the CDR3, the DNA is TGCACCCCAAGCTGTAGCAATCAGCCCCAGCATTTT. Its protein is CTPSCSNQPQHF.

This chain connects TRBV18 to TRBJ1-5; TRBD1 matches 8 bases. The CDR3 spans 16 residues. Trimming removed 2 bases from V and 3 bases from J; junction bases left unmatched: 6. From germline, CDR1 is KGHSH and CDR2 LQKENI. This CDR3 is CASSPAGTGSNQPQHF. The DNA for the CDR3 is TGTGCCAGCTCACCAGCCGGGACAGGCTCCAATCAGCCCCAGCATTTT.

The chain has TRBV28 and TRBJ2-7, with TRBD2 as a possible D gene (5 bases). Germline V lookup: CDR1 MDHEN, CDR2 SYDVKM. This CDR3 has 13 amino acids. The V end lost 8 bases, the J end lost 4 bases, and 15 bases lay between the germline ends. The chain's CDR3 is CASGLSGSYEQYF. CDR3 nucleotides: TGTGCCAGCGGGTTGTCGGGGAGTTACGAGCAGTACTTC.

This rearrangement joins TRBV5-1 to TRBJ1-1; D might be TRBD1 (6 bases). The V and J ends lost 10 bases and 1 base respectively, with 20 bases between them. This CDR3 comprises 15 residues. The germline V gene encodes CDR1 SGHRS and CDR2 YFSETQ. The DNA for the CDR3 is TGCGCCGCATCTCCGGGCTTAGGGGGGAACACTGAAGCTTTCTTT. This gives the protein CAASPGLGGNTEAFF.

The sample holds one count of this clone. The chain carries TRBV28 and TRBJ2-7; D is undetermined. Between the trimmed V and J ends, which lost 4 bases and 11 bases, there was a span of 15 bases. From germline, CDR1 is MDHEN and CDR2 SYDVKM. This CDR3 contains 12 residues. This CDR3 reads CASSSRADAEYF. The CDR3 DNA reads TGTGCCAGCAGTTCCCGAGCCGATGCGGAGTACTTC.

This rearrangement joins TRBV5-6 to TRBJ2-1, with D maybe TRBD2 (6 bases). V was shortened by 3 bases and J by 8 bases, with 15 bases between the two germline ends. The CDR3 runs to 14 residues. CDR1 is SGHDT, CDR2 YYEEEE, per germline. The CDR3 coding sequence is TGTGCCAGCAGCTCAGTAGCGGTGTATTATGAGCAGTTCTTC. Translation gives CASSSVAVYYEQFF.

J is TRBJ2-7 and V is TRBV29-1, with 7 bases lining up with TRBD1. The ends lost 6 bases at V and 3 bases at J; junction bases unmatched: 5. CDR3 length: 12 residues. Germline V gene data show CDR1 as SQVTM and CDR2 as ANQGSEA. CDR3 residues: CSVGGRGYEQYF. Written as DNA, the CDR3 is TGCAGCGTAGGGGGCAGGGGCTACGAGCAGTACTTC.